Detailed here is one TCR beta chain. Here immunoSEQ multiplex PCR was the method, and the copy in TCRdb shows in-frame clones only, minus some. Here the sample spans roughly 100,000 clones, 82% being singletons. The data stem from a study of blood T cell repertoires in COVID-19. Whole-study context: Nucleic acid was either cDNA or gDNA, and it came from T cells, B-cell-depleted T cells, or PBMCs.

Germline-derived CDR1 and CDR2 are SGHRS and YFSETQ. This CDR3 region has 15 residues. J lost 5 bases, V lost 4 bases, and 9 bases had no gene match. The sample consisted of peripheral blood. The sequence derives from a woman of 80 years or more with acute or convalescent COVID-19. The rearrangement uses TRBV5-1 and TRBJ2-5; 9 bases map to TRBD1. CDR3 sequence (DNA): TGCGCCAGCAGCCGGACAGGGGAGGGTTGGGAGACCCAGTACTTC. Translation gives CASSRTGEGWETQYF.